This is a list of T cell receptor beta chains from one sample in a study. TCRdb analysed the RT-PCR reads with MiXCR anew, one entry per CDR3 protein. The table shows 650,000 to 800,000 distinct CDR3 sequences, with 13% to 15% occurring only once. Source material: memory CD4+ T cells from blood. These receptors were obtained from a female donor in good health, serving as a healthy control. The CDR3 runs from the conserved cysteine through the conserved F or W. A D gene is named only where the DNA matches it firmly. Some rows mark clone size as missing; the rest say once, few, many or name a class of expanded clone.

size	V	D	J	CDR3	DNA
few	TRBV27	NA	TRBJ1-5	CASSPIMGSGQPQHF	TGTGCCAGCAGTCCAATAATGGGATCAGGTCAGCCCCAGCATTTT
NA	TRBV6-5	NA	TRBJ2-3	CASSYSGTPTYTDTQYF	TGTGCCAGCAGTTACTCTGGGACTCCCACCTACACAGATACGCAGTATTTT
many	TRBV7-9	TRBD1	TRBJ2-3	CASSDRVGTDTQYF	TGTGCCAGCAGCGACAGGGTCGGGACAGATACGCAGTATTTT
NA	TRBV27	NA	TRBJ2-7	CASSPSKFYEQYF	TGTGCCAGCAGTCCCAGTAAATTCTACGAGCAGTACTTC
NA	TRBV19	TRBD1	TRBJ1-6	CASSTGQHHNSPLHF	TGTGCCAGTAGTACGGGACAGCACCATAATTCACCCCTCCACTTT
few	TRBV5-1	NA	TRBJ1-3	CASSLDPVGENTIYF	TGCGCCAGCAGCTTGGATCCGGTTGGGGAAAACACCATATATTTT
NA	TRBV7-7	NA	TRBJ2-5	CASSSATGPQETQYF	TGTGCTAGCAGCTCCGCGACAGGACCCCAAGAGACCCAGTACTTC
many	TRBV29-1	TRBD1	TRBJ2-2	CSVGNTYRGTGELFF	TGCAGCGTTGGGAATACTTACAGGGGCACCGGGGAGCTGTTTTTT
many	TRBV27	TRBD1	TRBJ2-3	CASVPRDRGIDTQYF	TGTGCCAGCGTACCCCGGGACAGGGGGATCGATACGCAGTATTTT
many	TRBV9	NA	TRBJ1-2	CASSVGADYGYTF	TGTGCCAGCAGCGTAGGGGCAGACTATGGCTACACCTTC
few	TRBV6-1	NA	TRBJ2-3	CASSEVGGVEWDTQYF	TGTGCCAGCAGTGAAGTTGGGGGAGTTGAGTGGGATACGCAGTATTTT